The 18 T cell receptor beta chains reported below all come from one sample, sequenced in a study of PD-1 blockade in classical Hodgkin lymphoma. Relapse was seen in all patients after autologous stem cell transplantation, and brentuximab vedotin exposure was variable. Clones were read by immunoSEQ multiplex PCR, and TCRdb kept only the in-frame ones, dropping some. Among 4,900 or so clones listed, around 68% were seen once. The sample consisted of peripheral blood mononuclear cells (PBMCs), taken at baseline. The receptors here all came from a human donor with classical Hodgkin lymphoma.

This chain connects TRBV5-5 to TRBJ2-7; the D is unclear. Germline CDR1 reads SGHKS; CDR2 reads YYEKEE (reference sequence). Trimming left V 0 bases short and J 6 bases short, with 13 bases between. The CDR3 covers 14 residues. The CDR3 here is CASSLVGHFGEQYF. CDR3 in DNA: TGTGCCAGCAGCTTGGTGGGCCATTTCGGCGAGCAGTACTTC.

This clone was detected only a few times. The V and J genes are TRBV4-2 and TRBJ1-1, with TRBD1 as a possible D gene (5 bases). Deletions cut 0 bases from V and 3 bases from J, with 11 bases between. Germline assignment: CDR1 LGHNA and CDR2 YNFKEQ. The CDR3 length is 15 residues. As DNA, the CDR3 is TGTGCCAGCAGCCAAGATCGGGGCAGCTACACTGAAGCTTTCTTT. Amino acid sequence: CASSQDRGSYTEAFF.

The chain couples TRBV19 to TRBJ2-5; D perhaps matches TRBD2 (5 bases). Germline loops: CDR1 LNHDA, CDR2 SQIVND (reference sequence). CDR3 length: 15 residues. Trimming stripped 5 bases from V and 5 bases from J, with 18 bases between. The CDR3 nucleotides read TGTGCCAGTAGTGTATCGACACCGGGAAGGGAGACCCAGTACTTC. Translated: CASSVSTPGRETQYF. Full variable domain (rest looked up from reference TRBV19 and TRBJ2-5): DGGITQSPKYLFRKEGQNVTLSCEQNLNHDAMYWYRQDPGQGLRLIYYSQIVNDFQKGDIAEGYSVSREKKESFPLTVTSAQKNPTAFYLCASSVSTPGRETQYFGPGTRLLVL.

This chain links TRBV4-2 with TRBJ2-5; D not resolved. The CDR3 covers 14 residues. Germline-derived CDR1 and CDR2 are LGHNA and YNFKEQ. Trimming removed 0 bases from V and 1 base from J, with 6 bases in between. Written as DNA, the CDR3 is TGTGCCAGCAGCCAAGAAGCGCTCCAAGAGACCCAGTACTTC. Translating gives CASSQEALQETQYF.

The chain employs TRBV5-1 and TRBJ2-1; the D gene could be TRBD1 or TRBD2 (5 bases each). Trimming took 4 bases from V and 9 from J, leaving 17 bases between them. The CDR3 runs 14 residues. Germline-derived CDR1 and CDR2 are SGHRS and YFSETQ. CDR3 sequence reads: CASSLGRGRSEQFF. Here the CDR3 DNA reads TGCGCCAGCAGCCTGGGACGCGGAAGGAGTGAGCAGTTCTTC.

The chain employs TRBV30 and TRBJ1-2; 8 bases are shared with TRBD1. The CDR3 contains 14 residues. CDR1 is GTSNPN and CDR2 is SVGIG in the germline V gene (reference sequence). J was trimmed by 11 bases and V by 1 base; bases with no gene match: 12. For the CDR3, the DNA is TGTGCCTGGAGTGGAAACTTAGGACAGGGCCCTTACACCTTC. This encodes CAWSGNLGQGPYTF.

CDR3 bases: TGCGCCAGCAGCCAAGGAGTGGTAGAGACCCAGTACTTC. It is translated as CASSQGVVETQYF. The gene calls are TRBV4-1 and TRBJ2-5; D uncertain. V was clipped by 1 base and J by 4 bases, with 7 bases between them. CDR3 length: 13 residues. CDR1 is MGHRA and CDR2 is YSYEKL in the germline V gene.

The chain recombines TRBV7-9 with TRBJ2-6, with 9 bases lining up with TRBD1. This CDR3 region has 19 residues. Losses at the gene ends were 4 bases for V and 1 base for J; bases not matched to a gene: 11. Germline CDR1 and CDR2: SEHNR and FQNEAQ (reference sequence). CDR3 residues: CASSSRSGTGPSGANVLTF. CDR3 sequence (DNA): TGTGCCAGCAGCTCGCGTTCCGGGACAGGGCCTTCTGGGGCCAACGTCCTGACTTTC.

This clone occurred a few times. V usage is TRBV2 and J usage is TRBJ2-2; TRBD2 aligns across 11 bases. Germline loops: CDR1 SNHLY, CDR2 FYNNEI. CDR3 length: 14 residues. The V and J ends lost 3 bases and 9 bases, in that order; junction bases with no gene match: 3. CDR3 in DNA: TGTGCCAGCAGTGAGACTAGCGGGGACAGGGAGCTGTTTTTT. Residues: CASSETSGDRELFF. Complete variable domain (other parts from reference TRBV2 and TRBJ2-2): EPEVTQTPSHQVTQMGQEVILRCVPISNHLYFYWYRQILGQKVEFLVSFYNNEISEKSEIFDDQFSVERPDGSNFTLKIRSTKLEDSAMYFCASSETSGDRELFFGEGSRLTVL.

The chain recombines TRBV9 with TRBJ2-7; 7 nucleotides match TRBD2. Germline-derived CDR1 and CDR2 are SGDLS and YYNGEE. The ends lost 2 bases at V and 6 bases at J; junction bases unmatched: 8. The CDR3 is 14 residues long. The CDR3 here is CASSVTGGSVEQYF. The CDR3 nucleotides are TGTGCCAGCAGCGTCACGGGGGGTTCGGTCGAGCAGTACTTC.

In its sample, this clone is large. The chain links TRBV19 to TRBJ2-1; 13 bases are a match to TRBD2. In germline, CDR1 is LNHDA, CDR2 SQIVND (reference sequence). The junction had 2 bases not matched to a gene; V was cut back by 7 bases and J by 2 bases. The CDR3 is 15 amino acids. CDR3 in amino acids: CASKGTSGAYNEQFF. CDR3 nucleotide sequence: TGTGCCAGTAAAGGGACTAGCGGGGCCTACAATGAGCAGTTCTTC.

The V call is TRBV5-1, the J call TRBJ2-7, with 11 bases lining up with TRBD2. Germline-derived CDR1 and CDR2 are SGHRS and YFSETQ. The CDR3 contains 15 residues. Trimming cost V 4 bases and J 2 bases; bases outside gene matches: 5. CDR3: CASSRTSGGTYEQYF. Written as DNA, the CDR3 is TGCGCCAGCAGCCGTACTAGCGGGGGTACCTACGAGCAGTACTTC.

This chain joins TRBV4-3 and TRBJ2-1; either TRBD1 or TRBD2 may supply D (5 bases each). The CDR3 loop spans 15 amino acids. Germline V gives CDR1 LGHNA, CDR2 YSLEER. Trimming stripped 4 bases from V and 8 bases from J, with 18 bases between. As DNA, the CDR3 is TGCGCCAGCAGCCTGGCCGGGGCCAAAATCCATGAGCAGTTCTTC. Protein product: CASSLAGAKIHEQFF.

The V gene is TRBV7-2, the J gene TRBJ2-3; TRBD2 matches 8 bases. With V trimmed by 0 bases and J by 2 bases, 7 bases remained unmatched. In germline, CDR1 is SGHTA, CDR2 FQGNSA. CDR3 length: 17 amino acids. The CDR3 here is CASSLARLASPTDTQYF. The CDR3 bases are TGTGCCAGCAGCTTAGCGAGACTAGCGTCCCCCACAGATACGCAGTATTTT.

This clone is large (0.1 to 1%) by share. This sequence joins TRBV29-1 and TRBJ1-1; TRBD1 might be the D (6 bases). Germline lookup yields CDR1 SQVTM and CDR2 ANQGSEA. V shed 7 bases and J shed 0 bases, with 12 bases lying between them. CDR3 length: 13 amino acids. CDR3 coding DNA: TGCAGCGCCGGGGACATAGTGAACACTGAAGCTTTCTTT. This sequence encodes CSAGDIVNTEAFF.

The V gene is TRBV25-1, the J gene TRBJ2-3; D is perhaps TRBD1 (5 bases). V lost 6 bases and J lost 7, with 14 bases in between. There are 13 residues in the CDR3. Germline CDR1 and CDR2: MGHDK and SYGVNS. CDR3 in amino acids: CASSRPRDNTQYF. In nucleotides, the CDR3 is TGTGCCAGCAGCCGCCCCAGGGATAATACGCAGTATTTT.

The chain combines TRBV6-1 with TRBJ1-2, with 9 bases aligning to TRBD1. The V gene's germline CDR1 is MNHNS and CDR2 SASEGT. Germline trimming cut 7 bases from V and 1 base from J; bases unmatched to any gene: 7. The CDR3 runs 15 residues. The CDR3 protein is CASTRDRDNNYGYTF. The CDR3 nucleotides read TGTGCCAGCACCCGGGACAGGGACAATAACTATGGCTACACCTTC.

CDR3 residues: CASSSGAMNYGYTF. The CDR3 DNA sequence: TGTGCCAGCAGCTCGGGGGCAATGAACTATGGCTACACCTTC. The V call is TRBV28, the J call TRBJ1-2, with D possibly matching TRBD1 (6 bases). V lost 6 bases to trimming and J lost 2 bases, with 13 bases between them. Germline V CDR1 and CDR2: MDHEN, SYDVKM. The CDR3 extends over 14 amino acids.